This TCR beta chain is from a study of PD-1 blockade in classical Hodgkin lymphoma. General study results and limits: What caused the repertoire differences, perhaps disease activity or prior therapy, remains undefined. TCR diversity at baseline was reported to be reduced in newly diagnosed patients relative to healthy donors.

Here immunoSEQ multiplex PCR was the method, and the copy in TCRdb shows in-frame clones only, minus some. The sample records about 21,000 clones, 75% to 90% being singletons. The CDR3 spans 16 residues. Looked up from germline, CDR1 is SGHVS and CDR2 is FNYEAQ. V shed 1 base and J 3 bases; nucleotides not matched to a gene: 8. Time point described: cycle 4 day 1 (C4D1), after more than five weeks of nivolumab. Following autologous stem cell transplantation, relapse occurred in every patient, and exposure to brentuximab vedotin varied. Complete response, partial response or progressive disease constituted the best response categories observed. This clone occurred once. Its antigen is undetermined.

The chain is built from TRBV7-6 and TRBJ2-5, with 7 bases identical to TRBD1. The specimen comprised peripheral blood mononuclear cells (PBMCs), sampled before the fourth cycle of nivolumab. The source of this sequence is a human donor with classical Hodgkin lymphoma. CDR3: CASSLGSGTAKETQYF. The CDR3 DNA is TGTGCCAGCAGCTTAGGTTCCGGGACAGCTAAAGAGACCCAGTACTTC. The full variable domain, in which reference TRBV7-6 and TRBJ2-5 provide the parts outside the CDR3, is GAGVSQSPRYKVTKRGQDVALRCDPISGHVSLYWYRQALGQGPEFLTYFNYEAQQDKSGLPNDRFSAERPEGSISTLTIQRTEQRDSAMYRCASSLGSGTAKETQYFGPGTRLLVL.